These T cell receptor beta chains were read from a single sample in a study of T cell changes during pregnancy in multiple sclerosis. Generated by immunoSEQ multiplex PCR, the TCRdb table keeps only in-frame clones and is missing some. The table lists some 85,000 clones, roughly 95% of them singletons. Here the sequenced sample was peripheral blood, taken in the second trimester of pregnancy. The receptors here all came from a female donor with multiple sclerosis, enrolled in a pregnancy study. CDR3s include the opening cysteine and the closing phenylalanine or tryptophan. Fields, in order: V gene, D gene, J gene, clone size, CDR3 protein, CDR3 DNA. The D gene is left open where the match is weak. Size values are once, few and many counts, or a class for expanded clones, and some rows have none.

TRBV6-4,.,TRBJ2-1,.,CASSDASEPNNEQFF,TGTGCCAGCAGTGACGCTAGCGAGCCCAACAATGAGCAGTTCTTC
TRBV19,TRBD1,TRBJ1-2,.,CASSIGQVPNYGYTF,TGTGCCAGTAGTATCGGACAGGTTCCTAACTATGGCTACACCTTC
TRBV5-1,TRBD1,TRBJ2-3,.,CASLSGTGTDTQYF,TGCGCCAGCCTATCCGGGACAGGGACAGATACGCAGTATTTT
TRBV6-1,TRBD2,TRBJ2-3,.,CASSEAMGLSGTDTQYF,TGTGCCAGCAGTGAAGCGATGGGCCTTAGCGGGACAGATACGCAGTATTTT
TRBV29-1,.,TRBJ2-7,.,CSVGGWSEQYF,TGCAGCGTTGGCGGGTGGAGCGAGCAGTACTTC
TRBV30,.,TRBJ2-7,.,CAWSQRQGTYEQYF,TGTGCCTGGAGTCAACGCCAGGGCACCTACGAGCAGTACTTC
TRBV19,TRBD1,TRBJ1-1,.,CASRNDRGSPAEAFF,TGTGCCAGTAGGAACGACAGGGGGAGTCCTGCTGAAGCTTTCTTT
TRBV28,TRBD1,TRBJ2-7,.,CASSFIGTGPYEQYF,TGTGCCAGCAGCTTTATCGGGACAGGGCCCTACGAGCAGTACTTC
TRBV27,.,TRBJ2-1,once,CASSLIRGAGNEQFF,TGTGCCAGCAGTTTAATCAGGGGCGCGGGTAATGAGCAGTTCTTC
TRBV27,TRBD2,TRBJ2-1,.,CASSYSGSSYNEQFF,TGTGCCAGCAGTTATAGCGGGAGTTCCTACAATGAGCAGTTCTTC
TRBV15,.,TRBJ2-7,.,CATSRDRGSYEQYF,TGTGCCACCAGCAGAGATAGGGGCTCCTACGAGCAGTACTTC
TRBV4-1,.,TRBJ1-3,.,CASSPLLDAINTIYF,TGCGCCAGCAGCCCCTTACTAGACGCGATAAACACCATATATTTT
TRBV7-2,.,TRBJ1-2,.,CASSLANEGGYGYTF,TGTGCCAGCAGCTTAGCAAATGAGGGCGGCTATGGCTACACCTTC
TRBV7-2,.,TRBJ1-1,few,CASSPQGIGLPRMNTEAFF,TGTGCCAGCAGCCCACAGGGAATTGGGCTACCACGAATGAACACTGAAGCTTTCTTT
TRBV14,TRBD1,TRBJ1-1,.,CASSQANPDRENTEAFF,TGTGCCAGCAGCCAAGCAAACCCTGACAGGGAGAACACTGAAGCTTTCTTT
TRBV19,.,TRBJ1-4,.,CASSMGVREKLFF,TGTGCCAGTAGTATGGGCGTGCGTGAAAAACTGTTTTTT
TRBV19,.,TRBJ2-1,.,CASNDLQGLIDEQFF,TGTGCCAGTAACGATCTCCAGGGACTGATCGATGAGCAGTTCTTC
TRBV5-4,TRBD2,TRBJ2-5,.,CASSLTGAGLAGSSQETQYF,TGTGCCAGCAGCTTGACAGGGGCCGGACTAGCGGGTAGCTCCCAAGAGACCCAGTACTTC
TRBV5-1,.,TRBJ2-7,.,CASSFQGYEQYF,TGCGCCAGCAGCTTCCAGGGTTACGAGCAGTACTTC
TRBV10-3,.,TRBJ2-5,once,CAISEDTGQEIQYF,TGTGCCATCAGTGAGGATACAGGACAAGAGATCCAGTACTTC
TRBV5-1,.,TRBJ2-7,.,CASSPGSDPTYEQYF,TGCGCCAGCAGCCCGGGGTCTGACCCAACCTACGAGCAGTACTTC
TRBV14,TRBD1,TRBJ2-7,once,CASSTQTGGFLEQYF,TGTGCCAGCAGCACCCAGACAGGGGGCTTTCTCGAGCAGTACTTC
TRBV13,.,TRBJ2-1,.,CASSLTEWDTQFF,TGTGCCAGCAGCTTAACGGAATGGGACACGCAGTTCTTC
TRBV5-1,TRBD2,TRBJ2-1,.,CASSLASGGNEQFF,TGCGCCAGCAGCTTGGCTTCGGGGGGCAATGAGCAGTTCTTC
TRBV9,.,TRBJ2-2,few,CASSVAGRNAGELFF,TGTGCCAGCAGCGTAGCAGGGAGGAATGCCGGGGAGCTGTTTTTT
TRBV5-1,TRBD1,TRBJ2-1,.,CASSPGQGGYNEQFF,TGCGCCAGCAGCCCCGGACAGGGTGGGTACAATGAGCAGTTCTTC
TRBV6-5,.,TRBJ2-1,.,CASRAARGSNNEQFF,TGTGCCAGCAGAGCAGCTAGAGGCTCGAACAATGAGCAGTTCTTC
TRBV11-2,.,TRBJ2-3,.,CASSLDTSTDTQYF,TGTGCCAGCAGCCTAGATACTAGCACAGATACGCAGTATTTT
TRBV5-1,.,TRBJ2-5,.,CASSLTGLALNQETQYF,TGCGCCAGCAGCTTGACGGGATTGGCCCTGAACCAAGAGACCCAGTACTTC
TRBV4-2,.,TRBJ1-1,.,CASSPSWGDTEAFF,TGTGCCAGCAGCCCCTCTTGGGGCGACACTGAAGCTTTCTTT
TRBV19,.,TRBJ2-7,.,CASSMARGGYEQYF,TGTGCCAGTAGTATGGCCAGGGGCGGTTACGAGCAGTACTTC
TRBV6-6,TRBD1,TRBJ1-2,.,CAGAPGGGFYGYTF,TGTGCCGGCGCCCCAGGGGGCGGATTCTATGGCTACACCTTC
TRBV11-2,TRBD1,TRBJ2-7,.,CASSLTRGGLSSYEQYF,TGTGCCAGCAGTCTTACTCGAGGGGGCCTGAGCTCCTACGAGCAGTACTTC
TRBV28,.,TRBJ2-7,.,CASRDRGEQYF,TGTGCCAGCAGGGACCGGGGCGAGCAGTACTTC
TRBV23-1,.,TRBJ2-2,.,CASSQSSQSGTGELFF,TGCGCCAGCAGTCAATCCTCCCAGTCGGGCACCGGGGAGCTGTTTTTT
TRBV5-4,TRBD2,TRBJ2-1,.,CASSPGTSGSNEQFF,TGTGCCAGCAGCCCAGGGACTAGCGGGAGTAATGAGCAGTTCTTC
TRBV19,.,TRBJ2-1,.,CASSILTSPRGEQFF,TGTGCCAGTAGTATCCTGACCAGCCCTCGGGGTGAGCAGTTCTTC